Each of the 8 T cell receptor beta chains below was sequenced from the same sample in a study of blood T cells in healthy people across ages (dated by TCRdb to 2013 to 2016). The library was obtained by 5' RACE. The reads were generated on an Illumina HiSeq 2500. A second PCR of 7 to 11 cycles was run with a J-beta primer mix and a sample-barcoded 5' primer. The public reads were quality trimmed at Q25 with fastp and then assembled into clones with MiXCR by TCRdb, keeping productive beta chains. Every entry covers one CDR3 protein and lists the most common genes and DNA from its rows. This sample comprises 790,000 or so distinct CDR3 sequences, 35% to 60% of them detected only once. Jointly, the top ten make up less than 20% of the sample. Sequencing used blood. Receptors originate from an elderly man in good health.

The CDR3 spells CASSPVGVKNYGYTF. In nucleotides, the CDR3 is TGTGCCAGCAGCCCCGTGGGGGTGAAAAACTATGGCTACACCTTC. This chain uses TRBV4-2 with TRBJ1-2, with TRBD1 as a possible D gene (5 bases). Germline values: CDR1 LGHNA, CDR2 YNFKEQ. This CDR3 contains 15 residues. V was pared by 4 bases and J by 2 bases, with 14 bases between.

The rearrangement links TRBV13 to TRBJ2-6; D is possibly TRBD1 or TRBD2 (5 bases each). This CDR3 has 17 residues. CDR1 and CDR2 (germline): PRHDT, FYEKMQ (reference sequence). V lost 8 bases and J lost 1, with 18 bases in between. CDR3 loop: CASGAPGAVSGANVLTF. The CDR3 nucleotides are TGTGCCAGCGGCGCCCCCGGGGCTGTTTCTGGGGCCAACGTCCTGACTTTC.

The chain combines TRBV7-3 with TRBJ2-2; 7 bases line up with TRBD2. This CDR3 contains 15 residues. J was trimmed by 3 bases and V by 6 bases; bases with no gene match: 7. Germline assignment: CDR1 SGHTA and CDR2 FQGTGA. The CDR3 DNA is TGTGCCAGCAGTCAGGGAGGGCCTGACACCGGGGAGCTGTTTTTT. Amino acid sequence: CASSQGGPDTGELFF.

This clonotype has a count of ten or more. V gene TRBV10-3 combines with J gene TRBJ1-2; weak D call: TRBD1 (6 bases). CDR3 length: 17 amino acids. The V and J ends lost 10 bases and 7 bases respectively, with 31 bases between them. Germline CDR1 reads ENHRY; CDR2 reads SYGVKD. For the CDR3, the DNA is TGTGCCACTAAGGCACACGGGGGCGAGTCGTCAAAAAGTGGCTACACCTTC. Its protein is CATKAHGGESSKSGYTF.

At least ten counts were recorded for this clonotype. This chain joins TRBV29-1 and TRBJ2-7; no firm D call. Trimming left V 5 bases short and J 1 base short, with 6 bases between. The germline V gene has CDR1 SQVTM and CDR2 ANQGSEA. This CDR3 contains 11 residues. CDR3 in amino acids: CSVTSSYEQYF. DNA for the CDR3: TGCAGCGTTACAAGTTCCTACGAGCAGTACTTC.

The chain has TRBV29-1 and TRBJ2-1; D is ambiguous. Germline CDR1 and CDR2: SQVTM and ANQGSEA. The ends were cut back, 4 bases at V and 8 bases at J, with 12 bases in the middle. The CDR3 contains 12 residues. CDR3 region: CSVGAGPDEQFF. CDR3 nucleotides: TGCAGCGTTGGGGCCGGGCCGGATGAGCAGTTCTTC.

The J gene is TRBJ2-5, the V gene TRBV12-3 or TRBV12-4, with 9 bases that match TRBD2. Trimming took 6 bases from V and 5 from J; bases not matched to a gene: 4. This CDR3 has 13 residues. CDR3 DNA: TGTGCCAGCAGGATAAGCGGGAGGGAGACCCAGTACTTC. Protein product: CASRISGRETQYF.

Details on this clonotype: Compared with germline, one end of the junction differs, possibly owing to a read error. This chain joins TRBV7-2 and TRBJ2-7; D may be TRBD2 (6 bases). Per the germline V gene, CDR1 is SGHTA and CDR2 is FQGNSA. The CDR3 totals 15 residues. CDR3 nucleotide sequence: TGTGCTAGCAGCTCGTCCCCCGGGACTCTCTACGAGCAGTACTTC. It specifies CASSSSPGTLYEQYF.